Shown below are 11 T cell receptor beta chains from a single sample sequenced in a study of radiation and T cells in renal cell carcinoma. The time point: blood 4 weeks post-SBRT, at nephrectomy. Treatment indicated: 15 Gy SBRT to primary tumor, nephrectomy 4 weeks later. The data were produced by immunoSEQ multiplex PCR, yet TCRdb's version contains in-frame clones alone and is incomplete. The profile shows 65,000 or so clones, about 74% of them singletons. Source: blood, taken from a patient whose treatment included radiotherapy and nephrectomy. Source of these receptors: a man aged 55 to 70 with renal cell carcinoma.

The rearrangement links TRBV14 to TRBJ1-2; 10 bases are shared with TRBD1. This CDR3 is 13 amino acids long. J lost 7 bases, V lost 1 base, and 0 bases had no gene match. Germline CDR1 SGHDN, CDR2 FVKESK. The CDR3: CASSQGDRGGYTF. DNA for the CDR3: TGTGCCAGCAGCCAAGGGGACAGGGGTGGCTACACCTTC.

V is TRBV6-5 and J is TRBJ1-2; TRBD1 might be the D (5 bases). In germline, CDR1 is MNHEY, CDR2 SVGAGI. CDR3 length: 13 amino acids. Trimming removed 4 bases from V and 6 bases from J, with 12 bases in between. This CDR3 is CASSWGIGDGYTF. The CDR3 DNA reads TGTGCCAGCAGTTGGGGGATAGGCGATGGCTACACCTTC.

This CDR3 is CASRLGGQGVKNEQFF. In DNA form, the CDR3 reads TGTGCCAGCAGATTGGGGGGACAGGGAGTAAAGAATGAGCAGTTCTTC. The V and J genes are TRBV2 and TRBJ2-1, with 9 positions matching TRBD1. This CDR3 region has 16 residues. Looked up from germline, CDR1 is SNHLY and CDR2 is FYNNEI. V shed 6 bases and J 7 bases; nucleotides not matched to a gene: 13.

The J gene is TRBJ2-1, the V gene TRBV11-3; D is unclear. The ends were cut back, 1 base at V and 6 bases at J, with 19 bases in the middle. Germline CDR1 is SGHNT and CDR2 is YENEEA. There are 17 residues in the CDR3. CDR3 sequence reads: CASSLVRQAVIGNEQFF. The CDR3 DNA sequence: TGTGCCAGCAGCTTAGTCCGGCAGGCCGTCATCGGCAATGAGCAGTTCTTC. Using reference TRBV11-3 and TRBJ2-1 for the parts outside the CDR3, the full variable domain is EAGVVQSPRYKIIEKKQPVAFWCNPISGHNTLYWYLQNLGQGPELLIRYENEEAVDDSQLPKDRFSAERLKGVDSTLKIQPAELGDSAVYLCASSLVRQAVIGNEQFFGPGTRLTVL.

This chain uses TRBV6-6 with TRBJ2-7; TRBD1 or TRBD2 may be the D gene (6 bases each). V shed 2 bases and J shed 7 bases, with 18 bases lying between them. CDR1 and CDR2 (germline): MNHNY, SVGAGI (reference sequence). The CDR3 sequence is 15 residues long. The CDR3 reads CASSYGGPGGGEQYV. The CDR3 region has the DNA TGTGCCAGCAGTTACGGGGGGCCTGGCGGTGGGGAGCAGTACGTC.

V is TRBV10-1 and J is TRBJ2-2, with D uncertain. Trimming took off 3 bases at V and 13 bases at J, with 12 bases between the two ends. The CDR3 length is 12 residues. The germline CDR1 and CDR2 sequences are WNHNN and SYGVQD (reference sequence). The CDR3 sequence: CASSDSVARLFF. In DNA form, the CDR3 reads TGCGCCAGCAGTGATTCCGTGGCAAGGCTGTTTTTT.

The chain joins TRBV5-1 to TRBJ2-7, with 7 bases aligning to TRBD2. V lost 4 bases, J lost 6 bases, and 10 bases stayed unmatched. Germline CDR1 and CDR2: SGHRS and YFSETQ. CDR3 length: 14 residues. The CDR3 region is CASSLGGVGGEQYV. The CDR3 DNA is TGCGCCAGCAGCCTGGGAGGGGTAGGCGGCGAGCAGTACGTC.

For this clone: The limits of the CDR3 on the DNA are not certain, so only TCRdb's listed CDR3 is given. V is TRBV5-6 and J is TRBJ1-2; the DNA was not compared with TRBD1, the D call given in the table. A total of 16 residues make up the CDR3, ends included. CDR1 SGHDT and CDR2 YYEEEE come from the germline V gene. CDR3 amino acids: CASSFGPGGLSDGYTF.

Here the CDR3 reads CASSYGLSQPQHF. The CDR3 region has the DNA TGTGCCAGCAGTTATGGCCTCTCTCAGCCCCAGCATTTT. This chain links TRBV6-6 with TRBJ1-5; D remains unclear. V lost 3 bases to trimming and J lost 6 bases, with 9 bases between them. Germline CDR1 is MNHNY and CDR2 is SVGAGI (reference sequence). The CDR3 consists of 13 residues.

This sequence joins TRBV6-1 and TRBJ2-1; 11 bases fit TRBD2. The CDR3 is made up of 14 amino acids. Trimming cost V 6 bases and J 9 bases; bases outside gene matches: 7. Per the germline V gene, CDR1 is MNHNS and CDR2 is SASEGT. The CDR3, as DNA: TGTGCCAGCAGCTCACAGACTAGCGGGGTTGAGCAGTTCTTC. This codes for CASSSQTSGVEQFF.

The chain is built from TRBV19 and TRBJ2-5; 7 bases agree with TRBD1. The junction had 6 bases not matched to a gene; V was cut back by 3 bases and J by 5 bases. From germline, CDR1 is LNHDA and CDR2 SQIVND (reference sequence). The CDR3 spans 14 residues. The CDR3 DNA reads TGTGCCAGTAGTATGGCCGGGACAGAGGAGACCCAGTACTTC. It is translated as CASSMAGTEETQYF.